Listed here are 3 T cell receptor beta chains from one sample, sequenced in a study of T cells after yellow fever vaccination. Using its own MiXCR run on the 5' RACE reads, TCRdb lists one record per CDR3 protein. The sample includes some 400,000 distinct CDR3 sequences, about 6% of them seen just once. The specimen was PBMCs, collected 5 days after the yellow fever booster vaccination. Every receptor here comes from a man younger than 40 who received the YFV17D yellow fever vaccine.

This clonotype turned up a few times. V gene TRBV27 combines with J gene TRBJ2-1; D may be TRBD2 (6 bases). V lost 6 bases and J 4 bases, leaving 31 bases between the germline ends. The CDR3 is made up of 20 amino acids. Germline V gene data show CDR1 as MNHEY and CDR2 as SMNVEV (reference sequence). For the CDR3, the DNA is TGTGCCAGCAGAGCGACTTGGGGCGTAGGGCGGGAACCTCCTTACAATGAGCAGTTCTTC. Protein sequence: CASRATWGVGREPPYNEQFF.

The sample holds many counts of this clonotype. V usage is TRBV20-1 and J usage is TRBJ1-4, with 7 bases matching TRBD1. The CDR3 is made up of 13 amino acids. Losses at the gene ends were 6 bases for V and 5 bases for J; bases not matched to a gene: 6. CDR1 and CDR2 from the germline V gene are DFQATT and SNEGSKA (reference sequence). CDR3 coding DNA: TGCAGTGCCGTTGACAGGGCGAATGAAAAACTGTTTTTT. Amino acid sequence: CSAVDRANEKLFF.

The rearrangement joins TRBV11-3 to TRBJ2-1; 13 bases agree with TRBD2. The CDR3 extends over 15 amino acids. Germline trimming cut 4 bases from V and 7 bases from J; bases unmatched to any gene: 4. CDR1 is SGHNT and CDR2 is YENEEA in the germline V gene. Here the CDR3 reads CASSSTSGRSNEQFF. CDR3 bases: TGTGCCAGCAGCTCGACTAGCGGGAGGTCGAATGAGCAGTTCTTC. The variable domain in full, with the rest retrieved from reference TRBV11-3 and TRBJ2-1, is EAGVVQSPRYKIIEKKQPVAFWCNPISGHNTLYWYLQNLGQGPELLIRYENEEAVDDSQLPKDRFSAERLKGVDSTLKIQPAELGDSAVYLCASSSTSGRSNEQFFGPGTRLTVL.